This TCR beta chain was captured by sequencing in a study of identical twins. Every sampled donor was Caucasian and healthy. TCRdb independently ran MiXCR on the 5' RACE reads; one entry per CDR3 protein. The sample has 400,000 to 550,000 distinct CDR3 sequences; 14% are singletons. This clonotype was observed a few times. Antigen specificity is unknown. Points from the study as a whole: Partly confounded zero-insertion analyses could result from invariant MAIT and iNKT cells. Model-predicted out-of-frame TCR alpha sharing fell below observed values in monozygotic twins. For cord blood, abundant beta clonotypes had fewer insertions, unlike memory repertoires, which showed none.

The CDR3 is made up of 13 amino acids. Germline-derived CDR1 and CDR2 are SGHTS and YDEGEE. V was pared by 1 base and J by 4 bases, with 8 bases between. The same data also contributed to another study, on yellow fever vaccine responses in identical twins.

The gene calls are TRBV5-8 and TRBJ1-1, with no clear D. The sample was CD4+ T cells sorted from blood. This receptor was obtained from a woman aged 18 to 35 in good health. CDR3 bases: TGTGCCAGCAGCTTGTGGCCGGGCACTGAAGCTTTCTTT. Its protein product is CASSLWPGTEAFF. The variable domain in full, completed from reference TRBV5-8 and TRBJ1-1, reads EAGVTQSPTHLIKTRGQQATLRCSPISGHTSVYWYQQALGLGLQFLLWYDEGEERNRGNFPPRFSGRQFPNYSSELNVNALELEDSALYLCASSLWPGTEAFFGQGTRLTVV.